Below are 9 T cell receptor beta chains sequenced from a single sample in a study of T cell repertoires in cytomegalovirus infection. TCRdb analysed the reads with MiXCR anew, one entry per CDR3 protein. The data contain approximately 310,000 distinct CDR3 sequences, around 25% of them singletons. Their antigens remain unidentified. The sample was cultured PBMCs, taken from culture after CMV antigen stimulation. The source of these receptors is a human donor in good health (CMV status not recorded). Some clones in this sample may be carry-over from other donors' samples.

This clonotype appeared a few times. The gene calls are TRBV7-2 and TRBJ2-5; D remains unclear. Trimming took 1 base from V and 4 from J, leaving 7 bases between them. The CDR3 has 13 amino acids. The germline gives CDR1 SGHTA, CDR2 FQGNSA. CDR3 region: CASSLVHRETQYF. CDR3 sequence (DNA): TGTGCCAGCAGCTTAGTCCATCGAGAGACCCAGTACTTC.

Many counts were recorded for this clonotype. This chain connects TRBV7-2 to TRBJ2-7; weak D call: TRBD2 (5 bases). Trimming removed 2 bases at V and 0 bases at J, with 11 bases between. The CDR3 consists of 15 residues. Germline assignment: CDR1 SGHTA and CDR2 FQGNSA. The DNA for the CDR3 is TGTGCCAGCAGCTTATCGGGATCCCCCTCCTACGAGCAGTACTTC. Encoded protein: CASSLSGSPSYEQYF.

This clonotype appeared a few times. This rearrangement joins TRBV11-3 to TRBJ1-1, with TRBD1 as a possible D gene (6 bases). Germline CDR1 is SGHNT and CDR2 is YENEEA. The CDR3 has 15 amino acids. V was shortened by 6 bases and J by 2 bases, with 16 bases between the two germline ends. The CDR3 nucleotides are TGTGCCAGCAGGGGGACATGGGGACCCAACACTGAAGCTTTCTTT. Its protein product is CASRGTWGPNTEAFF.

This clonotype appeared a few times. This chain links TRBV15 with TRBJ2-1; 7 bases align to TRBD1. CDR1 and CDR2 from the germline V gene are LNHNV and YYDKDF (reference sequence). V trimming: 9 bases; J trimming: 6 bases; junction bases outside the gene matches: 11. The CDR3 consists of 14 residues. As DNA, the CDR3 is TGTGCCACTACCCAGGGGGACCGGACCAATGAGCAGTTCTTC. This translates into CATTQGDRTNEQFF.

The J gene is TRBJ2-3, the V gene TRBV6-2 or TRBV6-3, with D possibly matching TRBD2 (5 bases). V was trimmed by 2 bases and J by 0 bases, leaving 12 bases between them. The CDR3 is made up of 16 amino acids. Germline V gene sequence: CDR1 MNHEY, CDR2 SVGEGT. DNA for the CDR3: TGTGCCAGCAGTTACCTAAGGTCGGGGAGCACAGATACGCAGTATTTT. Translated, it gives CASSYLRSGSTDTQYF.

This clonotype was seen repeatedly, ten times or more. The chain has TRBV12-3 or TRBV12-4 and TRBJ2-3, with D unresolved. This CDR3 is 13 amino acids long. V was pared by 5 bases and J by 2 bases, with 8 bases between. The CDR3 nucleotides are TGTGCCAGCAGTCCCGGGCCCACAGATACGCAGTATTTT. It yields the protein CASSPGPTDTQYF.

This clonotype was seen many times. The rearrangement joins TRBV18 to TRBJ2-1; tentatively, D is TRBD2 (6 bases). The CDR3 extends over 16 amino acids. Germline CDR1 is KGHSH and CDR2 is LQKENI. Trimming stripped 6 bases from V and 6 bases from J, with 21 bases between. CDR3 nucleotide sequence: TGTGCCAGCTCTTCCACCGGGACTGGTCGCCTCAATGAGCAGTTCTTC. Protein product: CASSSTGTGRLNEQFF.

The J gene is TRBJ2-3, the V gene TRBV7-4; the match to TRBD1 covers 8 bases. V trimming: 7 bases; J trimming: 2 bases; junction bases outside the gene matches: 11. Germline-derived CDR1 and CDR2 are SGHVT and SQSDAQ. The length of the CDR3 is 16 residues. CDR3 in DNA: TGTGCCAGCACCCCCGGACAGGGACGAAACACAGATACGCAGTATTTT. Encoded protein: CASTPGQGRNTDTQYF.

The chain is built from TRBV25-1 and TRBJ1-2; 8 nucleotides agree with TRBD1. V gave up 1 base and J gave up 7 bases; unmatched junction bases: 5. This CDR3 is built from 14 residues. Germline loops: CDR1 MGHDK, CDR2 SYGVNS. CDR3 nucleotide sequence: TGTGCCAGCAGTGAATCTGGGGGACAGGCTGGCTACACCTTC. Its protein is CASSESGGQAGYTF.